Listed below are T cell receptor beta chains from one sample, sequenced in a study of CD8 T cells in ankylosing spondylitis. TCRdb processed the 5' RACE reads anew with MiXCR; each CDR3 protein has one entry. The sample shows some 240,000 distinct CDR3 sequences, 20% to 30% of them seen only once. Sequencing used blood, either unsorted or a sorted T cell fraction (not recorded which). All receptors come from a male donor with ankylosing spondylitis or in good health (not recorded which). Each CDR3 is given with its conserved first and last residue.

>TRBV6-5|TRBJ2-5
CASSSGLGGVETQYF
>TRBV10-3|TRBJ2-2
CAISGDTGHSLGTGELFF
>TRBV28|TRBJ2-7
CASRTGGASYEQYF
>TRBV4-1|TRBJ2-1
CASSQETGANEQFF
>TRBV20-1|TRBJ2-1
CSARHGSSSYNEQFF
>TRBV25-1|TRBJ2-7
CASSEPGQGGYEQYF
>TRBV24-1|TRBJ2-2
CATSDLGEPTGELFF
>TRBV18|TRBJ2-3
CASSPPGLAGRLGTDTQYF
>TRBV2|TRBJ1-3
CASSVGPPAKNTIYF
>TRBV10-3|TRBJ2-7
CAISRDRGSYEQYF
>TRBV29-1|TRBJ2-5
CSVDAGTGVSKTQYF
>TRBV28|TRBJ1-4
CASSSGGEKLFF
>TRBV4-1|TRBJ2-5
CASSQDVGQQETQYF
>TRBV19|TRBJ1-1
CASSKGEGDTEAFF
>TRBV3-1|TRBJ2-3
CASSLSGTAIRF
>TRBV5-5|TRBJ2-1
CASSLAVGRSYNEQFF
>TRBV7-2|TRBJ2-2
CASSSPPRTITTGELFF
>TRBV12-3/TRBV12-4|TRBJ1-2
CASSWGSNGYTF
>TRBV20-1|TRBJ2-5
CSASADQETQYF
>TRBV4-2|TRBJ2-3
CASSQASGGTSTDTQYF
>TRBV5-6|TRBJ2-1
CASTSWGTFNEQFF
>TRBV6-2/TRBV6-3|TRBJ1-1
CASSYPSRTEAFF
>TRBV7-9|TRBJ2-3
CASSSAKSDTQYF
>TRBV29-1|TRBJ1-1
CSVEVLSSFTEAFF
>TRBV12-3/TRBV12-4|TRBJ1-2
CASSLGVAGYTF
>TRBV20-1|TRBJ2-5
CSATGGGAQETQYF
>TRBV12-3/TRBV12-4|TRBJ2-7
CASSLEGLGSYEQYF
>TRBV12-3/TRBV12-4|TRBJ2-3
CASRDRKGTDTQYF
>TRBV29-1|TRBJ1-2
CSVGRTEGGYTF
>TRBV5-1|TRBJ2-5
CASSLTGTGVGETQYF
>TRBV12-3/TRBV12-4|TRBJ2-2
CASSPRLVQRTGELFF
>TRBV5-1|TRBJ2-1
CASSLDSRYNEQFF
>TRBV6-5|TRBJ2-3
CASSYSKMSGDLGTQYF
>TRBV12-3/TRBV12-4|TRBJ2-2
CASSLEARGTGELFF
>TRBV5-1|TRBJ2-5
CASSLDTETQYF
>TRBV20-1|TRBJ1-1
CSASRDRGLDTEAFF
>TRBV12-3/TRBV12-4|TRBJ2-7
CASSPRRTGSYEQYF
>TRBV20-1|TRBJ1-2
CSAISWRGPDYGYTF
>TRBV10-3|TRBJ2-3
CAITRSDTDTQYF
>TRBV5-5|TRBJ1-6
CASSLTGRDSPLHF
>TRBV24-1|TRBJ2-1
CATSDARLAGGYSYNEQFF
>TRBV12-3/TRBV12-4|TRBJ1-2
CASSSHRGLYGYTF
>TRBV7-6|TRBJ2-7
CASSPGLAAYEQYF
>TRBV20-1|TRBJ2-4
CSLPSKGNIQYF
>TRBV20-1|TRBJ2-5
CSAFQRQGTETQYF
>TRBV6-1|TRBJ1-2
CASTDLAGRPTNYGYTF
>TRBV19|TRBJ2-7
CASGSGAEPYQQYF
>TRBV28|TRBJ1-2
CATPGTGVGGYTF
>TRBV10-3|TRBJ1-1
CAISGRDGDTEAFF